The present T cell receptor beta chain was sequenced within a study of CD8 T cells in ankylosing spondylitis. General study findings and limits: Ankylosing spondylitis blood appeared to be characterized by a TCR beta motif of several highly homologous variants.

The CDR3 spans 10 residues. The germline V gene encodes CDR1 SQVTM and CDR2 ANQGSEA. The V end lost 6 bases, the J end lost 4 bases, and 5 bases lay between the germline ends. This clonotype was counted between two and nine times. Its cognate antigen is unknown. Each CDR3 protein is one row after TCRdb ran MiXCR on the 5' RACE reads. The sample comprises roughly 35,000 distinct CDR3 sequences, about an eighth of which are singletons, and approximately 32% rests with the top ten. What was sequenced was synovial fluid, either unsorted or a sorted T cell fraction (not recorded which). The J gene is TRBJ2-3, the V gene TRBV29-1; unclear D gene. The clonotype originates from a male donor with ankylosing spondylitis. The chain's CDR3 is CSVTADTQYF. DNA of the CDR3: TGCAGCGTAACAGCAGATACGCAGTATTTT.